What follows describes a single TCR beta chain. Its antigen is unidentified. These data are taken from a study of CD8 T cells in Susac syndrome. The CDR3 runs to 15 residues. CDR1 and CDR2 from the germline V gene are SEHNR and FQNEAQ (reference sequence). V lost 5 bases to trimming and J lost 4 bases; unmatched junction nucleotides: 6. The RNA input was roughly 0.45 to 1 ug, and it was reverse transcribed with random hexamers. With immunoSEQ multiplex PCR, TCR beta CDR3 was amplified across 54 Vbeta and 13 Jbeta. A single record per CDR3 protein comes from TCRdb applying MiXCR to the immunoSEQ multiplex PCR reads. In the table there are more than 70,000 distinct CDR3 sequences, roughly 90% of which are singletons. Study observations and caveats: By the study's own acknowledgment, its TCR sequencing and HLA analysis included relatively few individuals.

CD8+ and CD4+ T cells from blood underwent TCR beta sequencing, which was carried out in a high-throughput format. TEMRA cells were FACS-enriched, unlike CD8+ and CD4+ T cells, which were negatively isolated. This receptor was taken from a human donor with multiple sclerosis. Sample: CD8+ T cells from PBMCs. This rearrangement joins TRBV7-9 to TRBJ2-3; TRBD2 aligns across 10 bases. The DNA for the CDR3 is TGTGCCAGCAGCCCCGGGACTAGCGCATCAGATACGCAGTATTTT. Translation: CASSPGTSASDTQYF.